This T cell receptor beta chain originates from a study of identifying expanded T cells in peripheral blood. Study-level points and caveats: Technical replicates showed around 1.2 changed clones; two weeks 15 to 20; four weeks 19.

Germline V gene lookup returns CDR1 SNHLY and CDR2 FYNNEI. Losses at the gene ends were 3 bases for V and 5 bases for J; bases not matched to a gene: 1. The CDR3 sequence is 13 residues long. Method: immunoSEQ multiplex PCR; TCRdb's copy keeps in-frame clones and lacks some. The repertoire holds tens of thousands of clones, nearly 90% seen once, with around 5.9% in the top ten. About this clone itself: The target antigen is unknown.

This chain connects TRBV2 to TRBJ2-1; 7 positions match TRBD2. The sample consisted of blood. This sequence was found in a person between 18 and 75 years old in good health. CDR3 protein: CASSDGTNNEQFF. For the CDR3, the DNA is TGTGCCAGCAGTGACGGGACTAACAATGAGCAGTTCTTC.